This T cell receptor beta chain was observed in a study of shared clonotypes between healthy human individuals (dated by TCRdb to 2019 to 2021). For context, the study as a whole: The cohort included three men and a couple of women between 18 and 49 years of age. For each donor, three plates each were used for CD4 naive and CD4 memory, two plates were used for CD8 naive, and one plate was used for CD8 memory. To estimate repertoire size and how much clonotypes are shared between individuals, the study performed deep sequencing of blood TCR repertoires from a few healthy adults. To increase sequencing depth and limit assay-specific biases, TCR repertoire library preparation and sequencing were carried out by different laboratories using diverse techniques. Leukapheresis yielded between about 0.9 and 9 billion PBMCs per donor. The investigation overall reported the following: Even with the large sequencing depth, rarefaction of the sorted-subset datasets indicated that sequencing was incomplete. The genetic and exposure-history diversity represented was limited by the small number of donors. Sampling was limited to blood, and TCR repertoires in tissue likely differ from TCR repertoires in blood. Across a handful of donors, approximately 5% of naive CD4, approximately 4% of naive CD8, roughly 2.3% of memory CD4, and approximately 0.4% of memory CD8 clonotypes were shared. Based on pairwise subsampling, the degree of clonotype sharing among donors was expected to be affected by sequencing depth. Higher generation probabilities were observed for clonotypes shared by all four sorted-subset donors than for non-shared clonotypes. Estimated clonotype richness was generally larger for naive than for memory subsets.

The germline V gene provides CDR1 MRHNA and CDR2 SNTAGT. The CDR3 runs 14 residues from the cysteine to the phenylalanine. This entry keeps only the CDR3 DNA: 42 bases, framed from base 1. The V and J ends are trimmed by 5 bases and 5 bases, leaving 13 bases between them. Using the deep immunoSEQ assay, multiplex PCR amplified TCR CDR3 regions from genomic DNA. For each cell subset, the extracted genomic DNA was distributed evenly across all wells of several immunoSEQ 96-well plates, and each plate served as one replicate. For sorted subsets, approximately 190 ng of genomic DNA, equivalent to tens of thousands of T cell genomes, went into each replicate PCR. The purified libraries were quantified using a Qubit 3.0 fluorometer, sized with a Bioanalyzer 2100, and then quantified again using the KAPA Library Quantification kit. A separate single-read 150-cycle Illumina NextSeq 550 flow cell was used to sequence each immunoSEQ 96-well plate. The paper's processing steps were these. Because the immunoSEQ output held only junctional sequences and lacked quality scores, the filtering could not match the filtering applied to full-length reads. To assign V/J genes and CDR3, sequences were annotated against IMGT germline references using PyIR, a Python wrapper for IgBLAST v1.9. Reads were removed for weak V/J assignments (E-value above 1e-6), missing CDR3, stop codons, out-of-frame junctions, or ambiguous translated residues. A V3J clonotype was defined by an identical inferred V gene, J gene, and CDR3 amino acid sequence. Percentage overlap between repertoires was computed as shared unique clonotypes divided by the size of the smaller repertoire. Richness of each repertoire was evaluated using RTK rarefaction, the Chao1 estimator, and Recon v2.1 estimates of unobserved clonotypes. For all TCRbeta clonotypes obtained by the gDNA method from four donors, generation probabilities were computed with OLGA. TCRdb limited this immuneACCESS table to in-frame rearrangements with V and J called. A share of clones is missing; checked studies link under half to unresolved V genes, and the rest is unexplained. V and J calls and clone size come straight from that table; D and trimming were deduced from the DNA. This sample has about 2.3 million clones in its table, and approximately 90% of those were observed once. In total, the top ten clones hold more than 0.35% of the sample.

The donors were healthy, HIV-negative adults who had no recently reported acute infections or vaccinations. Every donor was a Caucasian adult residing in Nashville, Tennessee, USA. CD4+ T cells were enriched by magnetic negative selection, after which naive cells were positively selected on CD45RA and the negative fraction was taken as the memory subset. After blood collection by leukapheresis, PBMCs were isolated using Ficoll-Histopaque density gradient centrifugation and then cryopreserved in the vapor phase of liquid nitrogen. Purity and quantity of every magnetically sorted T cell population were checked by analytical flow cytometry. Genomic DNA was isolated from every sorted fraction and measured by UV absorbance on a Nanodrop 2000c. In the case of this clone: Its antigen target is currently unknown. No base qualities exist here, and no much larger clone lies one base off it.

The TCR sequence derives from a man aged 18 to 29 in good health. Some clones in this sample may be carry-over from other donors' samples. The rearrangement joined TRBV6-4 to TRBJ2-1, with the D call perhaps TRBD1 or TRBD2, as 5 bases match in each case. Sequences were obtained from naive CD4+ T cells from PBMCs. Sample cell subset or site, as interpreted from the label and publication: CD45RA+ positively selected. The sequenced DNA: TGTGCCAGCAGTAGGGACGGCGGGCACAATGAGCAGTTCTTC. This is translated as CASSRDGGHNEQFF.